A selection of T cell receptor beta chains follows, all from one sample in a study of T-cell reconstitution after alpha-beta-depleted transplantation in children. TCRdb fed the PCR reads into MiXCR, producing one record per CDR3 protein. Counted here are approximately 980,000 distinct CDR3 sequences, roughly 29% occurring once; the ten biggest clones make up more than 25%. Specimen: PBMCs, mostly from graft donor cells, collected 360 days after TCRalphabeta/CD19-depleted stem cell transplant. The source of these receptors is a boy under two years old who had a stem cell transplant for SCID, so the T cells may come from the graft donor. Both conserved end residues are part of each CDR3. A D gene is named only where the DNA matches it firmly. Clone size is stated in some rows and not others, as once, few, many or a class when expanded.

j_call,d_call,clone_size,v_call,cdr3_nt,cdr3_aa
TRBJ1-4,.,.,TRBV7-9,TGTGCCAGCAGCCTCGGGCGGAGGATCGGGGAAAAACTGTTTTTT,CASSLGRRIGEKLFF
TRBJ1-2,.,few,TRBV27,TGTGCCAGCAGTTACCGGACAGACTATGGCTACACCTTC,CASSYRTDYGYTF
TRBJ1-1,TRBD1,.,TRBV4-1,TGCGCCAGCAGCCAAGTAGGGGACAGGTACTCGAACACTGAAGCTTTCTTT,CASSQVGDRYSNTEAFF
TRBJ2-2,.,.,TRBV5-1,TGCGCCAGCAGCTTGGCCGAAAGGGTCGCGGCCGGGGAGCTGTTTTTT,CASSLAERVAAGELFF
TRBJ2-7,.,.,TRBV5-1,TGCGCCAGCAGCTTGGGGCCGACGGTCGAATCCTACGAGCAGTACTTC,CASSLGPTVESYEQYF
TRBJ2-7,TRBD1,few,TRBV30,TGTGCCTGGAGTGTCGGGACAGGAAGGAACGAGCAGTACTTC,CAWSVGTGRNEQYF
TRBJ2-2,.,once,TRBV10-3,TGTGCCATCACGCGCGACAGGTCGAACACCGGGGAGCTGTTTTTT,CAITRDRSNTGELFF
TRBJ2-3,.,few,TRBV7-8,TGTGCCAGCAGCTTGGCGACAGGTTGGGGAGGGGGGGGTCTCACAGATACGCAGTATTTT,CASSLATGWGGGGLTDTQYF
TRBJ1-6,TRBD1,few,TRBV5-6,TGTGCCAGCAGTCCCGGACAGGGGGTAGGTTCACCCCTCCACTTT,CASSPGQGVGSPLHF
TRBJ1-1,TRBD1,.,TRBV24-1,TGTGCCACCAGCCGGGGACAGGGATTGGACACTGAAGCTTTCTTT,CATSRGQGLDTEAFF
TRBJ1-5,.,.,TRBV18,TGTGCCAGCTCACCGGGTCTTCAGGGGAGCTCCCAGCATTTT,CASSPGLQGSSQHF
TRBJ2-3,.,few,TRBV6-5,TGTGCCAGCAGTTACTCGAAGCAGGGGGGGCCAGATACGCAGTATTTT,CASSYSKQGGPDTQYF
TRBJ1-1,TRBD1,.,TRBV12-3/TRBV12-4,TGTGCCAGCAGCCAGAGGACAGGGACCACTGAAGCTTTCTTT,CASSQRTGTTEAFF
TRBJ1-2,.,.,TRBV4-3,TGCGCCAGCAGCCAAGTTACAGCTCCTAACTATGGCTACACCTTC,CASSQVTAPNYGYTF
TRBJ1-1,.,once,TRBV6-6,TGTGCCGGAAGGGGGGCGAGGCGCACTGAAGCTTTCTTT,CAGRGARRTEAFF
TRBJ2-7,TRBD2,few,TRBV5-1,TGCGCCAGCAGCTTCAACGGGGGGATTGCGGACGAGCAGTACTTC,CASSFNGGIADEQYF
TRBJ1-3,.,.,TRBV20-1,TGCAGTGCTAGAGAGCCAGGCCACCCCTCTGGAAACACCATATATTTT,CSAREPGHPSGNTIYF
TRBJ2-5,.,.,TRBV2,TGTGCCAGCGCGATTGGGGGGTACGAGACCCAGTACTTC,CASAIGGYETQYF
TRBJ2-1,TRBD2,.,TRBV4-1,TGCGCCAGCAGCCACCGGGGGGGCCGGATCTATGAGCAGTTCTTC,CASSHRGGRIYEQFF
TRBJ2-3,TRBD1,.,TRBV28,TGTGCCAGCAGATCTCCGGGACAGGGAAACGCGCAGTATTTT,CASRSPGQGNAQYF
TRBJ1-5,.,few,TRBV12-3/TRBV12-4,TGTGCCAGCAGTTCCAGGGCTAGCAATCAGCCCCAGCATTTT,CASSSRASNQPQHF
TRBJ2-3,TRBD2,few,TRBV7-9,TGTGCCAGCAGCCAGCGGGGGGGCAAGGATACGCAGTATTTT,CASSQRGGKDTQYF
TRBJ1-1,.,.,TRBV19,TGTGCCAGTAGTATAGTGCACGCCGTCACTGAAGCTTTCTTT,CASSIVHAVTEAFF
TRBJ1-6,.,.,TRBV12-3/TRBV12-4,TGTGCCAGCAGTTTAAACACCGGACCCCTCCACTTT,CASSLNTGPLHF
TRBJ2-1,.,many,TRBV7-8,TGTGCCAGCAGCTTAGGGTTGGCCCTCTACAATGAGCAGTTCTTC,CASSLGLALYNEQFF
TRBJ2-2,.,few,TRBV9,TGTGCCAGCAGCCCCCAGACCCACACCGGGGAGCTGTTTTTT,CASSPQTHTGELFF
TRBJ1-2,.,.,TRBV29-1,TGCAGCGTTGAGCATCTCCTCTATGGCTACACCTTC,CSVEHLLYGYTF
TRBJ1-6,.,few,TRBV10-3,TGTGCCATCAGTGAGTGGGCAGGGGATAATTCACCCCTCCACTTT,CAISEWAGDNSPLHF
TRBJ2-7,.,.,TRBV5-1,TGCGCCAGCAGCGACCCGCCCCCAATCTACGAGCAGTACTTC,CASSDPPPIYEQYF
TRBJ2-3,.,.,TRBV4-3,TGCGCCAGGCTATCCCGGGAAGTAGATACGCAGTATTTT,CARLSREVDTQYF
TRBJ2-3,TRBD2,.,TRBV7-2,TGTGCCAGCAGCTTAGGGCCTAGCGGGGTTACGCAGTATTTT,CASSLGPSGVTQYF
TRBJ1-2,.,few,TRBV28,TGTGCCAGCAGTTTCGAAAGGGTCTATGGCTACACCTTC,CASSFERVYGYTF
TRBJ1-5,TRBD1,few,TRBV28,TGTGCCAGCAGCCACAGGGGGCAGGGCAATCAGCCCCAGCATTTT,CASSHRGQGNQPQHF
TRBJ1-6,TRBD1,few,TRBV30,TGTGCCGGATACTTCGGGACAGGCAATTCACCCCTCCACTTT,CAGYFGTGNSPLHF
TRBJ2-7,.,.,TRBV5-6,TGTGCCAGCAGCCCCGGACAGTATTCCTACGAGCAGTACTTC,CASSPGQYSYEQYF